This T cell receptor (beta chain) was identified during a study of memory B cells and T cells in multiple sclerosis. Study-wide points: Normalization was needed because clone-set size differences affected shared clonotype counts.

This clone was seen just once. As yet, its antigen is unknown. The CDR3 is 13 amino acids. The V and J ends lost 11 bases and 7 bases respectively, with 18 bases between them. Per the germline V gene, CDR1 is LNHDA and CDR2 is SQIVND (reference sequence). After stimulus-free culture, autoproliferating CFSE-dim and non-proliferating CFSE-high T cells were sequenced separately. Replicate wells were pooled after six to eight days of stimulus-free culture of fewer than 65 million CFSE-labeled PBMCs. PBMCs were labeled with 0.5 uM CFSE and cultured without exogenous stimuli. Only in-frame clones appear in the TCRdb table, and some are missing; sequencing was by immunoSEQ multiplex PCR. Of about 32,000 clones listed, about 84% are singletons.

This chain joins TRBV19 and TRBJ1-5; a weak D match, TRBD1 (6 bases). This TCR was sampled from a human donor with multiple sclerosis. Sequenced sample: PBMCs from blood kept in culture. CDR3 region: CASRGQPLQPQHF. CDR3 nucleotides: TGTGCCTCACGGGGACAACCCCTGCAGCCCCAGCATTTT.